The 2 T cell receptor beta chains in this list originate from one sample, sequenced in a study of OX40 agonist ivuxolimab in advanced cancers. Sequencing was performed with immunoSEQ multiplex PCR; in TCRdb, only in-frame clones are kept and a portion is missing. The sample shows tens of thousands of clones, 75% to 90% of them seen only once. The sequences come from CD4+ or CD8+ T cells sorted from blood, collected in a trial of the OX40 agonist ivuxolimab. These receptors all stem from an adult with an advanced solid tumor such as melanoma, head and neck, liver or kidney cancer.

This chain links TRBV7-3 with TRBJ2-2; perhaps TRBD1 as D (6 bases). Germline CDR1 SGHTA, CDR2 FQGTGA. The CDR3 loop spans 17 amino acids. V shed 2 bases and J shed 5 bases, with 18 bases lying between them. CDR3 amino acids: CASSLLPGHTGTGELFF. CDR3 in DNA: TGTGCCAGCAGCTTACTCCCGGGACATACGGGGACCGGGGAGCTGTTTTTT.

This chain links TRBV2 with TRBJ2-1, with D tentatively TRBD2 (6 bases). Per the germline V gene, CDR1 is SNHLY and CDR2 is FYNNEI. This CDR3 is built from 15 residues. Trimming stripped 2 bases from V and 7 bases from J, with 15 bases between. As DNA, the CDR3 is TGTGCCAGCAGTGAAAGGCGGATTGGGACTAATGAGCAGTTCTTC. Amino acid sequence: CASSERRIGTNEQFF.